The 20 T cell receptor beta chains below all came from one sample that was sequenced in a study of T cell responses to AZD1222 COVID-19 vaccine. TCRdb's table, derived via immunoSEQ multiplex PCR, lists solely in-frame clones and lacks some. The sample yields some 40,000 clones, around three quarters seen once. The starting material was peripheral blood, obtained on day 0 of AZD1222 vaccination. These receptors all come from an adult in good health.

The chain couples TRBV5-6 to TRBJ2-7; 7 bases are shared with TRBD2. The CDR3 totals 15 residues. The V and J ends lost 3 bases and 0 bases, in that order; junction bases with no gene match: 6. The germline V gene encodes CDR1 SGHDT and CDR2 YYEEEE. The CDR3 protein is CASSSSGAYSYEQYF. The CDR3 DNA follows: TGTGCCAGCAGCTCCAGCGGGGCCTACTCCTACGAGCAGTACTTC.

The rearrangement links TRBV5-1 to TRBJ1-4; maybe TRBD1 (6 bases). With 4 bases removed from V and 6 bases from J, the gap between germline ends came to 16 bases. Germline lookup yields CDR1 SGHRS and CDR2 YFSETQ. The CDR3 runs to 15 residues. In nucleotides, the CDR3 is TGCGCCAGCAGCGTGCAGGGGCGAGGGGATGAAAAACTGTTTTTT. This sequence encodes CASSVQGRGDEKLFF.

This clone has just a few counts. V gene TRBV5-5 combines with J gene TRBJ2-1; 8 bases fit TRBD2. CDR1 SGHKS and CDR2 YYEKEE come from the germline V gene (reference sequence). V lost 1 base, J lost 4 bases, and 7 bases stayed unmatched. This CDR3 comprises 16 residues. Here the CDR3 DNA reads TGTGCCAGCAGCTTGAGGGGTAGCGGGGCTTACAATGAGCAGTTCTTC. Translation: CASSLRGSGAYNEQFF.

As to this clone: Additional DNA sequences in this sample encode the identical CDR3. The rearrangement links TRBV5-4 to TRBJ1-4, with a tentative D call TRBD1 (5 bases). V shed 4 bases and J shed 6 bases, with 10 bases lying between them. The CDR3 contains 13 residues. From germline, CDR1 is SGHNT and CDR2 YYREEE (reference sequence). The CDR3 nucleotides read TGTGCCAGCAGCCTTGCGGGGGATGAAAAACTGTTTTTT. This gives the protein CASSLAGDEKLFF.

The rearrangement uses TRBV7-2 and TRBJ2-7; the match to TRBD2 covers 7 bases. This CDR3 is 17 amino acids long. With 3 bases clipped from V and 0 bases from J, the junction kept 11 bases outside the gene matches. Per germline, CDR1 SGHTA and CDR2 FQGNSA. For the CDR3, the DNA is TGTGCCAGCAGCTTCCCCCGCAGCGGGGATAGCTCCTACGAGCAGTACTTC. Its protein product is CASSFPRSGDSSYEQYF.

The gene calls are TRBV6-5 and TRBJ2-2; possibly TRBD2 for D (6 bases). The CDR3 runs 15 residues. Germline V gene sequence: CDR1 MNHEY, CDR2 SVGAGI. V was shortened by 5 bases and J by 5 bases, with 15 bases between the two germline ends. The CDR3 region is CASSPYAGGTGELFF. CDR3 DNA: TGTGCCAGCAGTCCTTACGCTGGGGGGACCGGGGAGCTGTTTTTT.

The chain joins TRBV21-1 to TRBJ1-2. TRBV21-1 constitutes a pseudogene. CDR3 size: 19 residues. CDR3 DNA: TGTGCCAGCAGCAAATCAAGGGACGGGGCCGTGTCTATAAACTATGGCTACACCTTC. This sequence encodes CASSKSRDGAVSINYGYTF.

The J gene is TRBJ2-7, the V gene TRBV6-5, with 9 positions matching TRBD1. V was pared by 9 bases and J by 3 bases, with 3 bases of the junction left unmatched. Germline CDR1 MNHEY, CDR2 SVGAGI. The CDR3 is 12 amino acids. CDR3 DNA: TGTGCCAGTGCGGACAGGGGCTACGAGCAGTACTTC. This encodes CASADRGYEQYF.

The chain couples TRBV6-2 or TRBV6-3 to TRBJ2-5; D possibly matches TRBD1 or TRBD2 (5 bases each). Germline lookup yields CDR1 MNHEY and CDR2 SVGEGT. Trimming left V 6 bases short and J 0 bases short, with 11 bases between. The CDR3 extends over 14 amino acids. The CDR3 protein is CASSRGPDQETQYF. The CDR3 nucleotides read TGTGCCAGCAGCCGGGGCCCGGACCAAGAGACCCAGTACTTC.

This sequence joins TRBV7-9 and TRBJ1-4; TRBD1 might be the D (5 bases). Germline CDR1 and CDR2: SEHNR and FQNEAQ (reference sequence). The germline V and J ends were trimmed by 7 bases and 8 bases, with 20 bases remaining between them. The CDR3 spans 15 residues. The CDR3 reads CASNLGSEGVEKLFF. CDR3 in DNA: TGTGCCAGCAATCTTGGGTCCGAAGGGGTCGAAAAACTGTTTTTT.

This CDR3 reads CAWSHQGEQYF. In DNA form, the CDR3 reads TGTGCCTGGAGCCATCAGGGGGAACAGTACTTC. The chain employs TRBV30 and TRBJ2-7; 7 nucleotides agree with TRBD1. Germline values: CDR1 GTSNPN, CDR2 SVGIG (reference sequence). V dropped 3 bases and J dropped 10; count of bases not matched to a gene: 6. This CDR3 spans 11 amino acids.

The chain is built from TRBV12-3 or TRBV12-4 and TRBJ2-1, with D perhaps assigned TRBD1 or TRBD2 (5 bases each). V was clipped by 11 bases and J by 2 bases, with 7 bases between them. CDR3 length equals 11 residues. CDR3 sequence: CAEGPYNEQFF. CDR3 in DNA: TGTGCCGAGGGGCCCTACAATGAGCAGTTCTTC.

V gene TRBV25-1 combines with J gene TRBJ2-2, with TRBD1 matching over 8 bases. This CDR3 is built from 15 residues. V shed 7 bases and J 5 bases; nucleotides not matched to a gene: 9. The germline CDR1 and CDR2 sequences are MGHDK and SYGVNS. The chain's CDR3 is CASKARTGGTGELFF. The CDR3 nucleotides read TGTGCCAGCAAGGCTCGAACAGGGGGAACCGGGGAGCTGTTTTTT. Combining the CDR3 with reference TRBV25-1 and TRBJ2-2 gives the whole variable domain EADIYQTPRYLVIGTGKKITLECSQTMGHDKMYWYQQDPGMELHLIHYSYGVNSTEKGDLSSESTVSRIRTEHFPLTLESARPSHTSQYLCASKARTGGTGELFFGEGSRLTVL.

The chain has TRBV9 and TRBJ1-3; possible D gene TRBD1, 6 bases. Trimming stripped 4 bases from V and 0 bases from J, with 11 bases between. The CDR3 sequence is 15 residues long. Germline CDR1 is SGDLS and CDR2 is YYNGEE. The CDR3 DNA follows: TGTGCCAGCAGCCCCAGGGGAGGCTCTGGAAACACCATATATTTT. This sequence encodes CASSPRGGSGNTIYF. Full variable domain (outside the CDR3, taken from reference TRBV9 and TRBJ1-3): DSGVTQTPKHLITATGQRVTLRCSPRSGDLSVYWYQQSLDQGLQFLIQYYNGEERAKGNILERFSAQQFPDLHSELNLSSLELGDSALYFCASSPRGGSGNTIYFGEGSWLTVV.

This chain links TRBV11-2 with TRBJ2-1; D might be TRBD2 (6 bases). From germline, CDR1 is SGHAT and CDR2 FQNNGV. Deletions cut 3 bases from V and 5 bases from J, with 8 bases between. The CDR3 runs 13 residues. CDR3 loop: CASSLEGNNEQFF. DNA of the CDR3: TGTGCCAGCAGCTTGGAGGGAAACAATGAGCAGTTCTTC.

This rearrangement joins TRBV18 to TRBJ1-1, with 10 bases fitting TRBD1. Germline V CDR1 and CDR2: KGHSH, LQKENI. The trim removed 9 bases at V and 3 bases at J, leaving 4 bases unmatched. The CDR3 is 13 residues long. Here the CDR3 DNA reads TGTGCCAGTTCCGGGACAGGGGACACTGAAGCTTTCTTT. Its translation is CASSGTGDTEAFF.

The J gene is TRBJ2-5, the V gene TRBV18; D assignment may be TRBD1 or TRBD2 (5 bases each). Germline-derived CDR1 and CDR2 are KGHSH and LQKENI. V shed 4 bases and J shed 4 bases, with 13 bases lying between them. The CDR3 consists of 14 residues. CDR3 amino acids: CASSHEDGTETQYF. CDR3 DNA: TGTGCCAGCTCACACGAGGACGGGACAGAGACCCAGTACTTC.

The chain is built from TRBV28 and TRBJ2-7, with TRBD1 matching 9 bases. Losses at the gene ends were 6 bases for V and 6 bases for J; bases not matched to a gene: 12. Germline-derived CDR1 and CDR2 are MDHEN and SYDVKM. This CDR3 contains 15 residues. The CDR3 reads CASRGEPQGAGEQYF. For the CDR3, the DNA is TGTGCCAGCAGGGGGGAGCCACAGGGGGCGGGCGAGCAGTACTTC.

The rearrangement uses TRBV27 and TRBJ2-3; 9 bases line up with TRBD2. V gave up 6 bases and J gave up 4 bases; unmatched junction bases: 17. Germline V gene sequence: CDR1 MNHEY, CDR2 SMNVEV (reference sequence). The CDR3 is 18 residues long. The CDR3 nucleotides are TGTGCCAGCAGAACCTGGGGGACTGGGGCTAGCGGGGCAGATACGCAGTATTTT. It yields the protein CASRTWGTGASGADTQYF.

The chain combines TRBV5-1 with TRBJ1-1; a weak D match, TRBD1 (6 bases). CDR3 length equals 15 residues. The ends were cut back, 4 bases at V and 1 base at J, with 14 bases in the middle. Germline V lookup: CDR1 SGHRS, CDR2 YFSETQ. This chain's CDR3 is CASSQTGPPNTEAFF. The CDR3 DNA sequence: TGCGCCAGCAGCCAGACAGGCCCACCGAACACTGAAGCTTTCTTT. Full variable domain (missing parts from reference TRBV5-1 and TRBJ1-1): KAGVTQTPRYLIKTRGQQVTLSCSPISGHRSVSWYQQTPGQGLQFLFEYFSETQRNKGNFPGRFSGRQFSNSRSEMNVSTLELGDSALYLCASSQTGPPNTEAFFGQGTRLTVV.